This T cell receptor beta chain appears in the sequencing data of a study of early T cells in non-severe SARS-CoV-2 infection. For the study at large: Bulk RNA isolated from unsorted whole blood underwent sequencing; chains were not paired. Study-wide results and caveats: The matching step, a VDJdb search, favored anti-spike CD8 responses and missed private and CD4 specificities.

This clonotype was detected many times. What it recognizes is unknown. CDR1 and CDR2 from the germline V gene are DFQATT and SNEGSKA (reference sequence). The J segment lost 7 bases and the V segment lost 6 bases, leaving 5 bases of the junction unmatched. CDR3 size: 14 residues. The protocol attached unique molecular identifiers to individual cDNA molecules. TCRdb itself ran the 5' RACE reads through MiXCR, one entry per CDR3 protein. Of tens of thousands of distinct CDR3 sequences in the sample, around 5% are singletons; the top ten hold around 4.5%. The sequence was obtained from an adult who was a healthcare worker with PCR-confirmed SARS-CoV-2 infection or an uninfected control (not recorded which). Sequencing was done on a sample of whole blood. The chain carries TRBV20-1 and TRBJ2-2, with 13 bases identical to TRBD2. In nucleotides, the CDR3 is TGCAGTGCCCGGACTAGCGGGAGCATCGGGGAGCTGTTTTTT. It is translated as CSARTSGSIGELFF.